The 26 T cell receptor beta chains in this list originate from one sample, sequenced in a study of cytomegalovirus exposure and HLA in healthy donors. Both 60 Vbeta primers and 13 Jbeta primers went into the PCR. Sequenced by immunoSEQ multiplex PCR; TCRdb stores in-frame clones only, minus some. Of approximately 150,000 clones in the sample, roughly three quarters were seen once. Input material: PBMCs. The receptor set was obtained from a man younger than 35 in good health and CMV-seropositive.

This chain connects TRBV5-1 to TRBJ2-2; D is ambiguous. The CDR3 sequence is 16 residues long. V gave up 4 bases and J gave up 0 bases, with 13 bases separating them. Germline lookup yields CDR1 SGHRS and CDR2 YFSETQ. This chain's CDR3 is CASSLSGRPNTGELFF. CDR3 DNA sequence: TGCGCCAGCAGCCTATCAGGCAGGCCGAACACCGGGGAGCTGTTTTTT.

V is TRBV14 and J is TRBJ2-3; TRBD2 is a possible D gene (6 bases). This CDR3 is 13 amino acids long. The germline V gene has CDR1 SGHDN and CDR2 FVKESK. V was shortened by 4 bases and J by 2 bases, with 7 bases between the two germline ends. CDR3 sequence: CASSRGDTDTQYF. The CDR3, as DNA: TGTGCCAGCAGCCGGGGGGACACAGATACGCAGTATTTT. Based on the CDR3 plus reference TRBV14 and TRBJ2-3, the full variable domain is EAGVTQFPSHSVIEKGQTVTLRCDPISGHDNLYWYRRVMGKEIKFLLHFVKESKQDESGMPNNRFLAERTGGTYSTLKVQPAELEDSGVYFCASSRGDTDTQYFGPGTRLTVL.

The chain is built from TRBV5-1 and TRBJ1-1; the match to TRBD1 covers 7 bases. Germline loops: CDR1 SGHRS, CDR2 YFSETQ. V dropped 0 bases and J dropped 0; count of bases not matched to a gene: 5. The CDR3 has 16 amino acids. CDR3 sequence reads: CASSLARTGMNTEAFF. In DNA form, the CDR3 reads TGCGCCAGCAGCTTGGCCCGGACAGGAATGAACACTGAAGCTTTCTTT.

V is TRBV7-9 and J is TRBJ2-7; D perhaps matches TRBD1 (6 bases). Germline V CDR1 and CDR2: SEHNR, FQNEAQ (reference sequence). Between the trimmed V and J ends, which lost 5 bases and 1 base, there was a span of 15 bases. This CDR3 contains 15 residues. CDR3 sequence: CASSLNRARSYEQYF. Here the CDR3 DNA reads TGTGCCAGCAGCCTCAACAGGGCACGGTCCTACGAGCAGTACTTC.

The chain recombines TRBV5-1 with TRBJ2-7, with D perhaps matching TRBD2 (5 bases). This CDR3 region has 15 residues. The V and J ends lost 3 bases and 4 bases respectively, with 17 bases between them. Germline V gene lookup returns CDR1 SGHRS and CDR2 YFSETQ. The CDR3 nucleotides are TGCGCCAGCAGCTGGAGGAGTCCTGACGTATACGAGCAGTACTTC. Its translation: CASSWRSPDVYEQYF.

The chain joins TRBV2 to TRBJ2-3; 14 bases align to TRBD2. The CDR3 is 16 amino acids. Germline lookup yields CDR1 SNHLY and CDR2 FYNNEI. With V trimmed by 7 bases and J by 3 bases, 6 bases remained unmatched. The CDR3 DNA reads TGTGCCAGCATTCGACTAGCGGGAGGGGTGACAGATACGCAGTATTTT. Amino acid sequence: CASIRLAGGVTDTQYF. Full variable domain (missing parts from reference TRBV2 and TRBJ2-3): EPEVTQTPSHQVTQMGQEVILRCVPISNHLYFYWYRQILGQKVEFLVSFYNNEISEKSEIFDDQFSVERPDGSNFTLKIRSTKLEDSAMYFCASIRLAGGVTDTQYFGPGTRLTVL.

The J gene is TRBJ1-1, the V gene TRBV19; 8 positions match TRBD1. The ends lost 1 base at V and 5 bases at J; junction bases unmatched: 3. This CDR3 contains 14 residues. Germline values: CDR1 LNHDA, CDR2 SQIVND (reference sequence). DNA of the CDR3: TGTGCCAGTAGTATAGCAGGGGGCGCGACTGAAGCTTTCTTT. Translating gives CASSIAGGATEAFF.

This clone showed up just a few times. The V call is TRBV5-1, the J call TRBJ1-6; 9 positions agree with TRBD1. The J segment lost 9 bases and the V segment lost 4 bases, leaving 11 bases of the junction unmatched. CDR1 is SGHRS, CDR2 YFSETQ, per germline. The CDR3 extends over 16 amino acids. The CDR3 DNA is TGCGCCAGCAGCAGGGACAGGGAAGGATCACGTTCACCCCTCCACTTT. Protein: CASSRDREGSRSPLHF.

V gene TRBV6-5 combines with J gene TRBJ1-4; D remains ambiguous. The V gene lost 5 bases and the J gene lost 1 base, with 8 bases spanning the gap. There are 14 residues in the CDR3. CDR1 is MNHEY and CDR2 is SVGAGI in the germline V gene. The CDR3 bases are TGTGCCAGCAGTGTGACAAGAACTAATGAAAAACTGTTTTTT. It yields the protein CASSVTRTNEKLFF.

This clone was found once. The chain joins TRBV5-4 to TRBJ2-7; 10 bases fit TRBD1. With V trimmed by 3 bases and J by 4 bases, 4 bases remained unmatched. The CDR3 extends over 14 amino acids. Germline V gives CDR1 SGHNT, CDR2 YYREEE (reference sequence). In DNA, the CDR3 is TGTGCCAGCAGCTCCCGGGACAGGGGTTACGAGCAGTACTTC. It translates to CASSSRDRGYEQYF. The entire variable domain, with the rest obtained from reference TRBV5-4 and TRBJ2-7, is as follows: ETGVTQSPTHLIKTRGQQVTLRCSSQSGHNTVSWYQQALGQGPQFIFQYYREEENGRGNFPPRFSGLQFPNYSSELNVNALELDDSALYLCASSSRDRGYEQYFGPGTRLTVT.

The chain uses TRBV20-1 and TRBJ1-2; D is ambiguous. The CDR3 spans 10 residues. V was clipped by 5 bases and J by 7 bases, with 8 bases between them. The germline V gene has CDR1 DFQATT and CDR2 SNEGSKA (reference sequence). CDR3 coding DNA: TGCAGTGCTCCCACGGGTGGCTACACCTTC. Translation: CSAPTGGYTF.

V gene TRBV19 combines with J gene TRBJ1-2, with TRBD1 identical over 7 bases. In germline, CDR1 is LNHDA, CDR2 SQIVND (reference sequence). The J segment lost 2 bases and the V segment lost 11 bases, leaving 8 bases of the junction unmatched. This CDR3 is 13 amino acids long. The CDR3: CAAGDSPNYGYTF. In DNA form, the CDR3 reads TGTGCCGCCGGGGACAGCCCAAACTATGGCTACACCTTC. Using reference TRBV19 and TRBJ1-2 for the parts outside the CDR3, the full variable domain is DGGITQSPKYLFRKEGQNVTLSCEQNLNHDAMYWYRQDPGQGLRLIYYSQIVNDFQKGDIAEGYSVSREKKESFPLTVTSAQKNPTAFYLCAAGDSPNYGYTFGSGTRLTVV.

This chain connects TRBV2 to TRBJ2-1; 7 positions agree with TRBD2. This CDR3 is 14 amino acids long. With V trimmed by 7 bases and J by 7 bases, 10 bases remained unmatched. From germline, CDR1 is SNHLY and CDR2 FYNNEI. CDR3 nucleotides: TGTGCCAGCAACGCGGGAGCCATGGGGAATGAGCAGTTCTTC. It yields the protein CASNAGAMGNEQFF. Supplemented by reference TRBV2 and TRBJ2-1, the full variable domain reads EPEVTQTPSHQVTQMGQEVILRCVPISNHLYFYWYRQILGQKVEFLVSFYNNEISEKSEIFDDQFSVERPDGSNFTLKIRSTKLEDSAMYFCASNAGAMGNEQFFGPGTRLTVL.

The rearrangement links TRBV10-3 to TRBJ1-4; 9 bases map to TRBD1. This CDR3 contains 14 residues. V trimming: 6 bases; J trimming: 12 bases; junction bases outside the gene matches: 11. Germline V gives CDR1 ENHRY, CDR2 SYGVKD. CDR3 DNA: TGTGCCATCAGCGCCGGGACAGGGCCGGTCCAACTGTTTTTT. This codes for CAISAGTGPVQLFF.

The chain employs TRBV4-1 and TRBJ2-3; D possibly corresponds to TRBD1 (5 bases). The germline V gene encodes CDR1 MGHRA and CDR2 YSYEKL. Trimming took 3 bases from V and 0 from J, leaving 10 bases between them. The CDR3 runs 15 residues. CDR3 sequence (DNA): TGCGCCAGCAGCCAGGAAGGACACAGCACAGATACGCAGTATTTT. Protein sequence: CASSQEGHSTDTQYF.

The chain combines TRBV27 with TRBJ1-5; 7 positions agree with TRBD1. The CDR3 sequence is 15 residues long. V shed 11 bases, J shed 2 bases, and the junction held 12 bases outside the gene matches. Germline V gene sequence: CDR1 MNHEY, CDR2 SMNVEV (reference sequence). The CDR3 here is CAAGGGGRGNQPQHF. DNA of the CDR3: TGTGCCGCAGGAGGAGGGGGCAGGGGCAATCAGCCCCAGCATTTT.

The chain links TRBV7-3 to TRBJ1-2; maybe TRBD1 (5 bases). Germline V gives CDR1 SGHTA, CDR2 FQGTGA. This CDR3 has 13 residues. V dropped 1 base and J dropped 7 bases, with 10 bases sitting between them. The CDR3 bases are TGTGCCAGCAGCTTAAGGACATCGGGTGGCTACACCTTC. Protein product: CASSLRTSGGYTF.

The V call is TRBV6-1, the J call TRBJ2-7; 12 nucleotides align to TRBD1. The trim removed 5 bases at V and 4 bases at J, leaving 6 bases unmatched. The V gene's germline CDR1 is MNHNS and CDR2 SASEGT. This CDR3 region has 15 residues. The CDR3 spells CASSLGTGGFYEQYF. For the CDR3, the DNA is TGTGCCAGCAGTCTTGGGACAGGGGGCTTTTACGAGCAGTACTTC.

V usage is TRBV18 and J usage is TRBJ2-1; TRBD1 matches at 8 bases. Germline lookup yields CDR1 KGHSH and CDR2 LQKENI. The V and J ends lost 4 bases and 5 bases, in that order; junction bases with no gene match: 16. The CDR3 runs 18 residues. Written as DNA, the CDR3 is TGTGCCAGCTCACTGAACAATATCGCTGACAGGGGTCACAATGAGCAGTTCTTC. Its protein is CASSLNNIADRGHNEQFF.

This chain links TRBV21-1 with TRBJ1-1. TRBV21-1 is a known pseudogene. The CDR3 sequence is 14 residues long. The CDR3 protein is CASSKGLEDTEAFF. The DNA for the CDR3 is TGTGCCAGCAGCAAAGGGTTGGAGGACACTGAAGCTTTCTTT.

This clone has just one count. V is TRBV7-2 and J is TRBJ2-1; 8 bases fit TRBD1. Germline V gene data show CDR1 as SGHTA and CDR2 as FQGNSA. The CDR3 has 14 residues. The ends lost 5 bases at V and 9 bases at J; junction bases unmatched: 9. The CDR3 bases are TGTGCCAGCAGCCTCAGCAGGGGGCGAAGTGAGCAGTTCTTC. This encodes CASSLSRGRSEQFF.

This clone was seen only a few times. The CDR3 reads CASSQGTSGGGQETQYF. CDR3 DNA sequence: TGTGCCAGCAGCCAGGGGACTAGCGGGGGAGGACAAGAGACCCAGTACTTC. This chain connects TRBV7-7 to TRBJ2-5; TRBD2 aligns across 14 bases. Looked up from germline, CDR1 is SSHAT and CDR2 is FNYEAQ (reference sequence). With V trimmed by 5 bases and J by 2 bases, 7 bases remained unmatched. This CDR3 has 17 residues.

This chain links TRBV10-1 with TRBJ2-1, with 11 bases lining up with TRBD2. The CDR3 contains 13 residues. With V trimmed by 8 bases and J by 10 bases, 7 bases remained unmatched. Looked up from germline, CDR1 is WNHNN and CDR2 is SYGVQD (reference sequence). The CDR3 bases are TGCGCCAGCCGGTCTAGCGGGAGGAACGAGCAGTTCTTC. It translates to CASRSSGRNEQFF.

J is TRBJ2-7 and V is TRBV11-2; D gene unclear. Germline V gene lookup returns CDR1 SGHAT and CDR2 FQNNGV. The V and J ends lost 5 bases and 3 bases respectively, with 20 bases between them. This CDR3 region has 16 residues. The CDR3 here is CASSPISRTTYYEQYF. DNA of the CDR3: TGTGCCAGCAGCCCAATATCGCGTACTACCTACTACGAGCAGTACTTC. The variable domain in full, completed from reference TRBV11-2 and TRBJ2-7, reads EAGVAQSPRYKIIEKRQSVAFWCNPISGHATLYWYQQILGQGPKLLIQFQNNGVVDDSQLPKDRFSAERLKGVDSTLKIQPAKLEDSAVYLCASSPISRTTYYEQYFGPGTRLTVT.

The V call is TRBV4-2, the J call TRBJ2-2, with D unclear. This CDR3 has 16 residues. CDR1 is LGHNA and CDR2 is YNFKEQ in the germline V gene. The V end was cut by 0 bases, the J end by 6 bases, with 14 bases between. The CDR3 region is CASSQDLRLPPGELFF. The CDR3 DNA is TGTGCCAGCAGCCAAGATCTGAGACTCCCTCCCGGGGAGCTGTTTTTT.

The chain links TRBV19 to TRBJ2-1; TRBD2 matches at 13 bases. The CDR3 has 17 residues. The junction had 11 bases not matched to a gene; V was cut back by 5 bases and J by 7 bases. CDR1 is LNHDA, CDR2 SQIVND, per germline (reference sequence). The CDR3 DNA reads as TGTGCCAGTAGTTTATGGACTAGCGGGAGCCTGGTGAATGAGCAGTTCTTC. Translated, it gives CASSLWTSGSLVNEQFF.